Below, 19 T cell receptor beta chains from the same sample are listed, as sequenced in a study of shared clonotypes between healthy human individuals. Method: immunoSEQ multiplex PCR; TCRdb's copy keeps in-frame clones and lacks some. The repertoire holds about 1 million clones, with about three quarters as singletons. Sequencing was carried out using memory CD4+ T cells sorted from blood. Noted subset: CD45RA-negative fraction. These receptor sequences come from a man between 18 and 29 years old in good health.

The chain combines TRBV2 with TRBJ2-5, with D possibly TRBD2 on 7 matching bases. The CDR3 consists of 15 residues. CDR1 SNHLY and CDR2 FYNNEI come from the germline V gene. V lost 3 bases and J lost 5, with 16 bases in between. CDR3 loop: CASSDGGGAGETQYF. Written as DNA, the CDR3 is TGTGCCAGCAGTGATGGAGGGGGGGCGGGCGAGACCCAGTACTTC.

This clone was observed at least ten times. V is TRBV18 and J is TRBJ2-7; D tentatively fits TRBD1 or TRBD2 (5 bases each). The germline V gene has CDR1 KGHSH and CDR2 LQKENI. The length of the CDR3 is 14 residues. The V end lost 1 base, the J end lost 5 bases, and 12 bases lay between the germline ends. DNA of the CDR3: TGTGCCAGCTCACCACTCTCAGGGACCGACGAGCAGTACTTC. It encodes CASSPLSGTDEQYF.

The chain has TRBV10-2 and TRBJ1-2; TRBD1 matches 8 bases. The CDR3 runs to 14 residues. V lost 4 bases and J lost 7; bases outside the gene matches: 8. Germline V gives CDR1 WSHSY, CDR2 SAAADI. The CDR3 sequence is CASSGGQGGGGYTF. In nucleotides, the CDR3 is TGCGCCAGCAGTGGTGGACAGGGTGGTGGTGGCTACACCTTC.

The chain links TRBV15 to TRBJ2-7; 7 nucleotides match TRBD2. CDR3 size: 18 residues. CDR1 LNHNV and CDR2 YYDKDF come from the germline V gene (reference sequence). J lost 2 bases, V lost 1 base, and 14 bases had no gene match. Here the CDR3 reads CATSRGSAPSGFPYEQYF. CDR3 DNA: TGTGCCACCAGCAGAGGATCGGCCCCTAGCGGTTTCCCCTACGAGCAGTACTTC.

The chain carries TRBV19 and TRBJ2-1, with D perhaps matching TRBD1 (6 bases). V was cut by 8 bases and J by 4 bases, with 12 bases left in between. Germline lookup yields CDR1 LNHDA and CDR2 SQIVND (reference sequence). This CDR3 is 13 amino acids long. Written as DNA, the CDR3 is TGTGCCAGTGGACAGTTGGGTTACAATGAGCAGTTCTTC. This codes for CASGQLGYNEQFF.

This clone is a singleton in its sample. The chain recombines TRBV7-2 with TRBJ2-7, with D possibly being TRBD1 or TRBD2 (6 bases each). The CDR3 is 14 residues long. V was clipped by 3 bases and J by 2 bases, with 11 bases between them. The germline CDR1 and CDR2 sequences are SGHTA and FQGNSA. The CDR3 nucleotides read TGTGCCAGCAGCTTCGACAGGACTACCTACGAGCAGTACTTC. Its protein is CASSFDRTTYEQYF.

This chain joins TRBV7-8 and TRBJ2-2, with a tentative D call TRBD2 (5 bases). In germline, CDR1 is SGHVS, CDR2 FQNEAQ. This CDR3 is built from 17 residues. V was pared by 1 base and J by 5 bases, with 17 bases between. CDR3 bases: TGTGCCAGCAGCTTAGGCCGCCGAAAAACTAGAACCGGGGAGCTGTTTTTT. As protein: CASSLGRRKTRTGELFF.

This clone came up a few times. This chain links TRBV18 with TRBJ1-6; TRBD1 aligns across 7 bases. J was trimmed by 1 base and V by 4 bases; bases with no gene match: 4. Germline V gene lookup returns CDR1 KGHSH and CDR2 LQKENI. The CDR3 contains 16 residues. The CDR3 loop reads CASSQGAVSYNSPLHF. The CDR3 nucleotides read TGTGCCAGCTCACAGGGGGCTGTGTCCTATAATTCACCCCTCCACTTT. The whole variable domain, filled in from reference TRBV18 and TRBJ1-6, reads NAGVMQNPRHLVRRRGQEARLRCSPMKGHSHVYWYRQLPEEGLKFMVYLQKENIIDESGMPKERFSAEFPKEGPSILRIQQVVRGDSAAYFCASSQGAVSYNSPLHFGNGTRLTVT.

The genes are TRBV5-1 and TRBJ2-1, with D possibly matching TRBD2 (6 bases). CDR1 is SGHRS, CDR2 YFSETQ, per germline. This CDR3 is built from 15 residues. V was clipped by 2 bases and J by 6 bases, with 15 bases between them. The CDR3 coding sequence is TGCGCCAGCAGCTTCGGGAGTTTGGTTTCCAATGAGCAGTTCTTC. Translating it yields CASSFGSLVSNEQFF.

This chain links TRBV2 with TRBJ2-5; 9 positions agree with TRBD1. The CDR3 sequence is 12 residues long. The V gene end was trimmed by 9 bases and the J gene end by 4 bases; junction bases not matched to a gene: 3. Germline assignment: CDR1 SNHLY and CDR2 FYNNEI. The CDR3 DNA reads TGTGCCAGTAGGACAGGGGTAGAGACCCAGTACTTC. It specifies CASRTGVETQYF.

This clone was detected ten times or more. The chain uses TRBV7-9 and TRBJ1-4; D remains unclear. Per germline, CDR1 SEHNR and CDR2 FQNEAQ (reference sequence). This CDR3 has 15 amino acids. V lost 4 bases and J 7 bases, leaving 16 bases between the germline ends. CDR3 loop: CASSSMEGIGEKLFF. The CDR3 nucleotides read TGTGCCAGCAGCTCGATGGAGGGAATCGGTGAAAAACTGTTTTTT.

Note on this clone: Other DNA sequences in this sample translate to the same CDR3. This sequence joins TRBV5-1 and TRBJ1-1; TRBD1 might be the D (5 bases). This CDR3 spans 13 amino acids. Deletions cut 0 bases from V and 5 bases from J, with 8 bases between. Germline CDR1 and CDR2: SGHRS and YFSETQ. CDR3 bases: TGCGCCAGCAGCTTGGTAGGGGTTACTGAAGCTTTCTTT. Its protein product is CASSLVGVTEAFF.

The rearrangement uses TRBV5-1 and TRBJ2-6; D possibly matches TRBD1 or TRBD2 (5 bases each). The length of the CDR3 is 18 residues. V was trimmed by 2 bases and J by 1 base, leaving 16 bases between them. From germline, CDR1 is SGHRS and CDR2 YFSETQ. The CDR3 here is CASSLTGTASSGANVLTF. CDR3 DNA: TGCGCCAGCAGCTTAACCGGGACGGCCTCTTCTGGGGCCAACGTCCTGACTTTC.

The genes are TRBV30 and TRBJ2-6, with D tentatively TRBD2 (7 bases). Germline CDR1 reads GTSNPN; CDR2 reads SVGIG (reference sequence). The CDR3 is 16 residues long. The V and J ends lost 1 base and 2 bases respectively, with 12 bases between them. In DNA, the CDR3 is TGTGCCTGGAGTGGATCGGGGGGCACTGGGGCCAACGTCCTGACTTTC. This gives the protein CAWSGSGGTGANVLTF.

The CDR3: CASSQGGGQAYEQYF. For the CDR3, the DNA is TGTGCCAGCAGCCAAGGCGGAGGCCAAGCCTACGAGCAGTACTTC. J is TRBJ2-7 and V is TRBV14; a weak D match, TRBD2 (5 bases). Germline V CDR1 and CDR2: SGHDN, FVKESK. With 1 base removed from V and 2 bases from J, the gap between germline ends came to 12 bases. The CDR3 consists of 15 residues.

The V call is TRBV5-4, the J call TRBJ1-6; TRBD1 matches at 9 bases. The CDR3 consists of 16 residues. From germline, CDR1 is SGHNT and CDR2 YYREEE (reference sequence). Unmatched junction bases numbered 8, after V lost 1 base and J lost 9 bases. The DNA for the CDR3 is TGTGCCAGCAGCTTGCCGAGACAGGGGGTACTTTCACCCCTCCACTTT. Residues: CASSLPRQGVLSPLHF.

The chain employs TRBV2 and TRBJ1-2, with 8 positions matching TRBD1. Looked up from germline, CDR1 is SNHLY and CDR2 is FYNNEI. This CDR3 is built from 14 residues. The V segment lost 6 bases and the J segment 6 bases; nucleotides outside the gene matches: 9. CDR3 residues: CASRKDRGGDGYTF. In DNA, the CDR3 is TGTGCCAGCAGAAAAGACAGGGGAGGAGATGGCTACACCTTC.

The rearrangement uses TRBV6-1 and TRBJ1-5; D may be TRBD1 (5 bases). This CDR3 is built from 18 residues. V gave up 2 bases and J gave up 6 bases, with 23 bases separating them. Germline V lookup: CDR1 MNHNS, CDR2 SASEGT. The CDR3 bases are TGTGCCAGCAGTGAATATATTGGGACGGACTTTTCTAGTCAGCCCCAGCATTTT. It translates to CASSEYIGTDFSSQPQHF.

V and J are TRBV4-3 and TRBJ2-3; 7 bases align to TRBD1. Germline CDR1 LGHNA, CDR2 YSLEER. The CDR3 totals 17 residues. V dropped 1 base and J dropped 0; count of bases not matched to a gene: 7. In DNA form, the CDR3 reads TGCGCCAGCAGCCAAGCGTTAGGACAGGCGAGCACAGATACGCAGTATTTT. Protein sequence: CASSQALGQASTDTQYF.